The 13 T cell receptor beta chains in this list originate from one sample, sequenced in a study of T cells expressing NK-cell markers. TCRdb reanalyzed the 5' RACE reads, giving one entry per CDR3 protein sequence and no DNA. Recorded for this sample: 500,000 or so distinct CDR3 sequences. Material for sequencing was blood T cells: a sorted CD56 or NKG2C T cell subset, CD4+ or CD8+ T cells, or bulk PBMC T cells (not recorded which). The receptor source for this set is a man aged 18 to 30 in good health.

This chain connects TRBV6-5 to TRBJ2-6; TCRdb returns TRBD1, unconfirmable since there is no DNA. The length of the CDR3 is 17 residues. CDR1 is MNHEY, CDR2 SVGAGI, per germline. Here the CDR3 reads CASSYTTGLAGANVLTF.

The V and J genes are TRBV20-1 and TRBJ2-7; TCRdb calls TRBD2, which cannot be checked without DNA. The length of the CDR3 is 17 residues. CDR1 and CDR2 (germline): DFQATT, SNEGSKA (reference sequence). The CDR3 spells CSARDPGTSGSPYEQYF.

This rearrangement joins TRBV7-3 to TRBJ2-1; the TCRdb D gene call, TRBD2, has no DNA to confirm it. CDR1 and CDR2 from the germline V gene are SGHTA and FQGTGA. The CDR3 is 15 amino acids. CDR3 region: CASSLRLVVRDEQFF. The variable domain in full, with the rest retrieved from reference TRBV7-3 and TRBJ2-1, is GAGVSQTPSNKVTEKGKYVELRCDPISGHTALYWYRQSLGQGPEFLIYFQGTGAADDSGLPNDRFFAVRPEGSVSTLKIQRTERGDSAVYLCASSLRLVVRDEQFFGPGTRLTVL.

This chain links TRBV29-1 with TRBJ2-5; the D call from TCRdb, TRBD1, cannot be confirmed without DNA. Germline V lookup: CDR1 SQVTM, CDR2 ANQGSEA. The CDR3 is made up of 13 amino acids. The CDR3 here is CSVSQGGSETQYF.

Here the CDR3 reads CASTDLLGQPQHF. The rearrangement uses TRBV12-3 or TRBV12-4 and TRBJ1-5. This CDR3 is built from 13 residues.

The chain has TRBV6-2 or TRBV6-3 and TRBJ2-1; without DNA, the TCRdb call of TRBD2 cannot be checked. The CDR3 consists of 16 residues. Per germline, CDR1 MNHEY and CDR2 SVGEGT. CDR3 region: CASTYGRLAFDNEQFF.

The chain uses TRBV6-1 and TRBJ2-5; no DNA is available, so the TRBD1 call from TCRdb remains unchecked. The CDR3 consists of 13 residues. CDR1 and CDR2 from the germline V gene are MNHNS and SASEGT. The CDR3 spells CATRPSGQETQYF.

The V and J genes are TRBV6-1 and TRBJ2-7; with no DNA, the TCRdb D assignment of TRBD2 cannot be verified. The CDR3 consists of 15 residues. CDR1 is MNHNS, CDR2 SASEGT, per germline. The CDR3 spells CASIAGPNAFYEQYF.

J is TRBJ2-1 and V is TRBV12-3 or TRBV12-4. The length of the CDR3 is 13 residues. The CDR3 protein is CASSLGLYNEQFF.

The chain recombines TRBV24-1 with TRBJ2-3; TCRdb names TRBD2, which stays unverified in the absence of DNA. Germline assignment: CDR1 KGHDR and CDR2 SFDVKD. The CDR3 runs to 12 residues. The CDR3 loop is CATSDEGDTQYF.

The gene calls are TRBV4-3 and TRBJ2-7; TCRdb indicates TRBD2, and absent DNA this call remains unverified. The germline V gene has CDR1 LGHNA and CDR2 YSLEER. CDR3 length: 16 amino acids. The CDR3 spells CASSQVLAGHGGEQYF.

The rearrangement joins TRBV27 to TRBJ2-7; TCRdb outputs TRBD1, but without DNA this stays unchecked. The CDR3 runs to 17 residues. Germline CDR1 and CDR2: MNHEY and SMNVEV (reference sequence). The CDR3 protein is CASSLLDPRGGSYEQYF.

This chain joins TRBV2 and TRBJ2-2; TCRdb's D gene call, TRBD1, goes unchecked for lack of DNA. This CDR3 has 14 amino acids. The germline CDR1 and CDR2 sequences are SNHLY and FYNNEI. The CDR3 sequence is CASSDRGVPGELFF.